This T cell receptor (beta chain) was documented in a study of T cell responses to AZD1222 COVID-19 vaccine. Sequencing was performed with immunoSEQ multiplex PCR; in TCRdb, only in-frame clones are kept and a portion is missing. The table lists about 150,000 clones, 80% to 90% of them singletons. General study results and limits: Nearly half of spike-specific TCRs reportedly target unmutated variant regions. Spike-specific TCR breadth and depth both grew after two AZD1222 doses. Every sample of the repertoires postdated the peak T cell response.

This clone was seen at least ten times. Its antigen is not identified. Between the trimmed V and J ends, which lost 8 bases and 6 bases, there was a span of 10 bases. The CDR3 loop spans 12 amino acids. Germline values: CDR1 MNHNY, CDR2 SVGAGI (reference sequence). This specimen was peripheral blood, taken 28 days after the second AZD1222 dose. This receptor was identified in an adult who received the AZD1222 COVID-19 vaccine. The chain has TRBV6-6 and TRBJ2-2; D uncertain. This CDR3 reads CASGDNPGELFF. Written as DNA, the CDR3 is TGTGCCAGCGGGGATAACCCCGGGGAGCTGTTTTTT.